Described below is a single T cell receptor (beta chain) sequence and its context. Its antigen is unidentified. V lost 1 base and J lost 0, with 10 bases in between. This CDR3 contains 14 residues. Germline V gene lookup returns CDR1 DFQATT and CDR2 SNEGSKA (reference sequence). TCRdb redid the calling of the RT-PCR reads with MiXCR, one entry per CDR3 protein. The sample shows roughly 630,000 distinct CDR3 sequences, 14% of them seen only once. The data originate from a study of response to subunit inactivated influenza vaccine. General study points: Authors suggested each seasonal flu vaccination may recruit only limited numbers of new T cells.

The gene calls are TRBV20-1 and TRBJ2-7; the D gene is possibly TRBD2 (5 bases). Here the sequenced sample was PBMCs from blood, taken less than 15 days before vaccination. This sequence was found in a man aged 45-65 years who received an inactivated influenza vaccine. CDR3 sequence: CSARAVGSSYEQYF. The DNA for the CDR3 is TGCAGTGCTAGAGCCGTAGGGAGCTCCTACGAGCAGTACTTC.